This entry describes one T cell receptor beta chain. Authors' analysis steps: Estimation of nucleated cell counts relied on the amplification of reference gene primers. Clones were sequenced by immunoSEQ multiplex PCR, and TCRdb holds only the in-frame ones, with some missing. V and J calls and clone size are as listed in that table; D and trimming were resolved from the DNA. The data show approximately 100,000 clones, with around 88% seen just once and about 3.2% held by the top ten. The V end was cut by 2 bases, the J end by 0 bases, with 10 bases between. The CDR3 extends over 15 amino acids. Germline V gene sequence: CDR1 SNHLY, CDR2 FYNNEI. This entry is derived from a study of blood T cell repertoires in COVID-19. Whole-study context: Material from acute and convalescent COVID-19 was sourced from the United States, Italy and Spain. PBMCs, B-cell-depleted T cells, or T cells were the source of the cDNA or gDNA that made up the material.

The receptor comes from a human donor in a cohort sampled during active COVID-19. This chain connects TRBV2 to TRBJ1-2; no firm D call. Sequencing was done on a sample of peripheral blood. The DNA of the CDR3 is TGTGCCAGCAGTGAACAGGTTATAGCTAACTATGGCTACACCTTC. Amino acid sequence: CASSEQVIANYGYTF. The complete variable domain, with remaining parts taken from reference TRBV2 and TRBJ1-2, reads EPEVTQTPSHQVTQMGQEVILRCVPISNHLYFYWYRQILGQKVEFLVSFYNNEISEKSEIFDDQFSVERPDGSNFTLKIRSTKLEDSAMYFCASSEQVIANYGYTFGSGTRLTVV.